This record looks at one T cell receptor beta chain sequence and its context. Original processing methods: Nucleated cell number was recorded as an estimate derived from reference gene primer amplification. This table comes from immunoSEQ multiplex PCR, and its TCRdb copy is limited to in-frame clones, with some not included. The DNA gave D and trimming, while V, J and clone size come from that table. Here the sample spans about 34,000 clones, 80% being singletons. This sample was included in a study of blood T cell repertoires in COVID-19. Study at large: Samples representing acute and convalescent COVID-19 were sourced from the United States, Italy and Spain. Sample material is recorded as cDNA or gDNA derived from T cells, B-cell-depleted T cells, or PBMCs.

Per germline, CDR1 MGHRA and CDR2 YSYEKL. V gave up 4 bases and J gave up 3 bases; unmatched junction bases: 6. The CDR3 runs 15 residues. This TCR was sampled from a woman in her 70s with acute or convalescent COVID-19. The specimen sequenced was peripheral blood. J is TRBJ2-7 and V is TRBV4-1, with TRBD1 matching over 10 bases. CDR3 sequence: CASSPSGTGDYEQYF. The DNA for the CDR3 is TGCGCCAGCAGCCCCAGTGGGACAGGGGACTACGAGCAGTACTTC.